This is a list of T cell receptor beta chains from one sample in a study of T cells after yellow fever vaccination. TCRdb recomputed calls from the 5' RACE reads with MiXCR, one row per CDR3 protein. The sample carries 400,000 or so distinct CDR3 sequences, roughly 11% recorded once. This specimen consisted of PBMCs, obtained on the day of the first yellow fever vaccination. These receptors were taken from a man between 18 and 35 years old who received the YFV17D yellow fever vaccine. Both conserved end residues are trimmed from each CDR3. Fields, in order: J gene, clone size, V gene, D gene, CDR3 length, CDR3 protein. D genes are given only for firm matches. Rows give clone size only sometimes, using once, few, many, or a class for an expanded clone.

TRBJ1-2	few	TRBV9	NA	9	ASSVPGDYT
TRBJ2-1	many	TRBV5-1	NA	11	ASSLGYDNEQF
TRBJ1-6	few	TRBV5-1	TRBD1	13	ASSLGTGAGSPLH
TRBJ2-1	few	TRBV7-8	NA	13	ASSFQRVGQREQF
TRBJ1-6	few	TRBV7-8	TRBD1	13	ASSSPRDRGTPLH
TRBJ2-7	few	TRBV6-5	NA	15	ASSYSHSVIDTYEQY
TRBJ2-1	few	TRBV3-1	NA	11	ASSLNGVNEQF
TRBJ2-1	NA	TRBV4-1	TRBD2	16	ASSQGPSGGTNYNEQF
TRBJ2-7	many	TRBV7-2	TRBD2	12	ASSLQRGNYEQY
TRBJ2-1	NA	TRBV30	TRBD2	12	AWSVYGGYDEQF
TRBJ1-5	few	TRBV7-2	NA	14	ASSLLGPYSNQPQH
TRBJ2-2	NA	TRBV4-3	TRBD2	14	ASTLLAGTNTGELF
TRBJ1-5	many	TRBV7-9	NA	10	ASSLPNQPQH
TRBJ1-1	NA	TRBV12-3/TRBV12-4	TRBD1	13	ASTTADRGVTEAF
TRBJ2-3	many	TRBV5-4	TRBD2	13	ASSLGGGAADTQY
TRBJ1-4	few	TRBV12-3/TRBV12-4	NA	12	ASSRQVGEEKLF
TRBJ2-2	NA	TRBV4-1	NA	13	ASSLQGFSTGELF
TRBJ2-7	NA	TRBV7-2	TRBD1	13	ASSSTRQGKNEQY
TRBJ2-3	many	TRBV7-2	NA	12	ASSLDRGSDTQY
TRBJ1-1	NA	TRBV5-1	TRBD1	16	ASSSYPTGAVMNTEAF
TRBJ2-2	few	TRBV11-1	TRBD2	13	ASSLAGGTTGELF
TRBJ1-2	few	TRBV27	NA	11	ASSYNRVFGYT
TRBJ2-3	NA	TRBV10-3	TRBD2	13	AISAGGAGRDTQY
TRBJ2-1	few	TRBV25-1	NA	9	ASRGGLEQF
TRBJ1-2	NA	TRBV5-1	TRBD1	14	ASSAGQGLGNYGYT
TRBJ2-3	few	TRBV28	NA	11	ASRDPQGHTQY